The T cell receptor beta chain described here comes from a study of cytomegalovirus exposure and HLA in healthy donors. At the level of the study: Of over 350 genotyped donors, 75% to 90% grouped in the Caucasian-associated ancestry cluster. The study, taken as a whole, reports: Later on, an analysis tied 15,000 to 20,000 TCR beta sequences to HLA alleles at 0.05 false discovery rate. CMV serostatus was the only recorded immune exposure for donors. A link between a missense DCLRE1C variant and TCR beta V- and J-gene trimming emerged from a later analysis.

In this sample, this clone turned up a few times. Its antigen is undetermined. Germline V gives CDR1 SEHNR, CDR2 FQNEAQ (reference sequence). The CDR3 extends over 15 amino acids. Trimming removed 5 bases from V and 7 bases from J, with 17 bases in between. With 60 Vbeta and 13 Jbeta primers, the PCR was carried out. TCRdb's copy holds only in-frame clones and misses some; the assay was immunoSEQ multiplex PCR. The top ten hold around 5% of the sample, which has about 150,000 clones, around three quarters seen once. This chain connects TRBV7-9 to TRBJ2-2; D is perhaps TRBD1 (6 bases). The source of this sequence is a man in his thirties or forties in good health. The sample was PBMCs. DNA of the CDR3: TGTGCCAGCAGCATAGTACAGGGTCGGAACGGGGAGCTGTTTTTT. Translation gives CASSIVQGRNGELFF.